These 5 T cell receptor beta chains were sequenced from one sample in a study of blood T cell repertoires in COVID-19. Produced via immunoSEQ multiplex PCR; TCRdb's table is partial and in-frame only. Seen here are 250,000 to 300,000 clones, roughly nine tenths observed once, and the top ten hold about 3.6%. Sequenced material: peripheral blood. All receptors derive from a man aged 18 to 30 with active or convalescent COVID-19.

This chain uses TRBV3-1 (or the pseudogene TRBV3-2) with TRBJ1-5; D is unresolved. Germline-derived CDR1 and CDR2 are LGHDT and YNNKEL (reference sequence). Trimming cost V 2 bases and J 4 bases, with 9 bases left between them. The CDR3 is 14 residues long. Here the CDR3 reads CASSQLSTNQPQHF. In DNA, the CDR3 is TGTGCCAGCAGCCAACTATCAACTAATCAGCCCCAGCATTTT.

This chain uses TRBV13 with TRBJ1-6; 9 positions match TRBD1. The trim removed 2 bases at V and 10 bases at J, leaving 6 bases unmatched. The length of the CDR3 is 15 residues. Germline V gene lookup returns CDR1 PRHDT and CDR2 FYEKMQ (reference sequence). The CDR3 DNA reads TGTGCCAGCAGCTTATATAGGACAGGGGCCTCACCCCTCCACTTT. This codes for CASSLYRTGASPLHF.

This clone was counted only a few times. This chain joins TRBV5-1 and TRBJ2-7; D possibly corresponds to TRBD1 (5 bases). V was trimmed by 0 bases and J by 1 base, leaving 11 bases between them. The germline V gene has CDR1 SGHRS and CDR2 YFSETQ. The CDR3 extends over 15 amino acids. CDR3 sequence (DNA): TGCGCCAGCAGCTTGGCGCTAGGGGCGTCCTACGAGCAGTACTTC. As protein: CASSLALGASYEQYF.

This clone was counted between two and nine times. This chain connects TRBV5-4 to TRBJ2-7; possibly TRBD1 for D (6 bases). V was cut by 4 bases and J by 1 base, with 12 bases left in between. The germline V gene has CDR1 SGHNT and CDR2 YYREEE (reference sequence). This CDR3 has 14 amino acids. CDR3 loop: CASSQRQDSYEQYF. DNA of the CDR3: TGTGCCAGCAGCCAAAGACAGGATTCCTACGAGCAGTACTTC. Complete variable domain (other parts from reference TRBV5-4 and TRBJ2-7): ETGVTQSPTHLIKTRGQQVTLRCSSQSGHNTVSWYQQALGQGPQFIFQYYREEENGRGNFPPRFSGLQFPNYSSELNVNALELDDSALYLCASSQRQDSYEQYFGPGTRLTVT.

The CDR3 protein is CASRASTSYEQYF. As DNA, the CDR3 is TGTGCCAGCAGGGCTTCGACTTCCTACGAGCAGTACTTC. The rearrangement links TRBV3-1 (or the pseudogene TRBV3-2) to TRBJ2-7; D uncertain. V lost 6 bases, J lost 1 base, and 10 bases lay in between. This CDR3 contains 13 residues. In germline, CDR1 is LGHDT, CDR2 YNNKEL (reference sequence).